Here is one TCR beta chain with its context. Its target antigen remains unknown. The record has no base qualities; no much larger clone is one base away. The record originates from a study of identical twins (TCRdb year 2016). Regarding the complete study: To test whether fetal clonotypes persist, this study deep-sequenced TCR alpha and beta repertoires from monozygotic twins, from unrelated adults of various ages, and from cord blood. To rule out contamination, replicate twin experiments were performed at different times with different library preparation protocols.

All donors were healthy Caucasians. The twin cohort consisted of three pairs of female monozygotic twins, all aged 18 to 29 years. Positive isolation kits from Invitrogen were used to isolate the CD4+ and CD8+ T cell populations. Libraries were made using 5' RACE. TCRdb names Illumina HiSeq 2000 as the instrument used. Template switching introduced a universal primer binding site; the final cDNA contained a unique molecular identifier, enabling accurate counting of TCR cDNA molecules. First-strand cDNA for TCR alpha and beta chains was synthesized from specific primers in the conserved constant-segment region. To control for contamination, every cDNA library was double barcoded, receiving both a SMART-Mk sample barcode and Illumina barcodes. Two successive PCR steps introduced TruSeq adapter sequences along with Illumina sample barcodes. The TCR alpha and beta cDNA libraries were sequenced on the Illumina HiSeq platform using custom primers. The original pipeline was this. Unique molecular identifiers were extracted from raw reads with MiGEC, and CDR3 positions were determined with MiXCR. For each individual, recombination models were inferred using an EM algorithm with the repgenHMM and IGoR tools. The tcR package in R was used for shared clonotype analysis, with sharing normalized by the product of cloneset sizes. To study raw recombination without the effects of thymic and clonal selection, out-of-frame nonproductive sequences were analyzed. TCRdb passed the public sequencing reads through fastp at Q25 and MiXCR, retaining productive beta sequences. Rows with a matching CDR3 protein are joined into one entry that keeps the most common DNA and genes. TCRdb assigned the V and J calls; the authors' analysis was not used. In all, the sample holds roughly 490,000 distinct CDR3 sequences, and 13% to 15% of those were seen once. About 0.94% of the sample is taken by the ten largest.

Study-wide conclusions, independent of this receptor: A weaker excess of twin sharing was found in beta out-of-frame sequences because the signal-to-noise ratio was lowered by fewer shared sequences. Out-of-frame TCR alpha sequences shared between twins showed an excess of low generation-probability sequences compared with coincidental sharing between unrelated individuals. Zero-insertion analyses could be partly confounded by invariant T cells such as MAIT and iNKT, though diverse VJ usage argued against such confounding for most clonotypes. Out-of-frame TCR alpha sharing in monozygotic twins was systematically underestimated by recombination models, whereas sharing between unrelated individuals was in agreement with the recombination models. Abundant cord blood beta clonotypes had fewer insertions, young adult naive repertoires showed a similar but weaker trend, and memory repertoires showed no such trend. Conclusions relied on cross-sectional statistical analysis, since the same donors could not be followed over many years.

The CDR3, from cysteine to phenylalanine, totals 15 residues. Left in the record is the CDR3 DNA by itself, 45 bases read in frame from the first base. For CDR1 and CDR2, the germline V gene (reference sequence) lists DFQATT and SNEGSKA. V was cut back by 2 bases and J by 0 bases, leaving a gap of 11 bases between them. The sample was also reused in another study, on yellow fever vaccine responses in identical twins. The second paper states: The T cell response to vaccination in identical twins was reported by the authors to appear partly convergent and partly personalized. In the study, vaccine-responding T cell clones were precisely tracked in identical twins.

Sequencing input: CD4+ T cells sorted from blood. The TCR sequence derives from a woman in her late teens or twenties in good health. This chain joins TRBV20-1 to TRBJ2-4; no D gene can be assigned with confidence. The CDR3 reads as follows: CSARRSGLAKNIQYF. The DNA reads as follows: TGCAGTGCTAGACGCAGTGGGCTAGCCAAAAACATTCAGTACTTC.